Listed below are T cell receptor beta chains from one sample, sequenced in a study of cytotoxic CD8 clonotypes in ibrutinib-treated CLL. Sequencing was performed with immunoSEQ multiplex PCR; in TCRdb, only in-frame clones are kept and a portion is missing. The sample consists of about 18,000 clones, 80% to 85% of them appearing once. The material sequenced was PBMCs, taken before ibrutinib treatment. Receptors were obtained from a human donor with chronic lymphocytic leukemia. CDR3s include the opening cysteine and the closing phenylalanine or tryptophan. Each record gives: clone size, D gene, J gene, V gene, CDR3 protein, CDR3 DNA. A D gene is named only where the DNA matches it firmly. Not all rows give a size; the values are once, few, many and, for expanded clones, a class.

>-|TRBD1|TRBJ1-2|TRBV18
CASSPPNGQGMSGYTF
TGTGCCAGCTCACCGCCGAACGGACAGGGCATGAGTGGCTACACCTTC
>-|-|TRBJ2-7|TRBV19
CARPTVESYEQYF
TGTGCCAGACCTACGGTTGAGTCCTACGAGCAGTACTTC
>once|-|TRBJ2-2|TRBV27
CASSLSTGELFF
TGTGCCAGCAGTTTGAGCACCGGGGAGCTGTTTTTT
>-|TRBD1|TRBJ2-7|TRBV14
CASSQQGAGEQYF
TGTGCCAGCAGCCAACAGGGGGCAGGGGAGCAGTACTTC
>-|-|TRBJ1-2|TRBV9
CASSADFYGYTF
TGTGCCAGCAGCGCCGACTTTTATGGCTACACCTTC
>-|TRBD1|TRBJ2-5|TRBV11-2
CASSLIVGQQETQYF
TGTGCCAGCAGCTTAATCGTGGGACAGCAAGAGACCCAGTACTTC
>-|TRBD2|TRBJ2-1|TRBV30
CAWSGLTSGNNNEQFF
TGTGCCTGGAGTGGCCTGACTAGCGGGAATAACAATGAGCAGTTCTTC
>-|-|TRBJ2-2|TRBV5-4
CASSLQGANTGELFF
TGTGCCAGCAGCTTGCAGGGTGCGAACACCGGGGAGCTGTTTTTT
>-|-|TRBJ1-2|TRBV5-1
CASRVTTGGGNYGYTF
TGCGCCAGCAGAGTGACTACGGGGGGTGGTAACTATGGCTACACCTTC
>-|-|TRBJ1-4|TRBV6-1
CASSEGGAGEKLFF
TGTGCCAGCAGTGAGGGAGGGGCAGGGGAAAAACTGTTTTTT
>-|-|TRBJ2-3|TRBV5-4
CASSSVTRPNTDTQYF
TGTGCCAGCAGCTCGGTGACAAGGCCGAACACAGATACGCAGTATTTT
>once|TRBD1|TRBJ1-4|TRBV5-1
CASSASGTDEKLFF
TGCGCCAGCAGCGCCTCCGGGACAGACGAAAAACTGTTTTTT
>once|TRBD1|TRBJ2-4|TRBV7-9
CASSLEGTGENIQYF
TGTGCCAGCAGCTTAGAAGGGACAGGGGAAAACATTCAGTACTTC
>-|-|TRBJ1-3|TRBV19
CASSIGNSGNTIYF
TGTGCCAGTAGTATTGGCAACTCTGGAAACACCATATATTTT
>-|-|TRBJ2-5|TRBV28
CASSPPRFRVGQETQYF
TGTGCCAGCAGTCCACCCCGATTTCGAGTCGGCCAAGAGACCCAGTACTTC
>-|-|TRBJ2-7|TRBV27
CASSFGSDREQYF
TGTGCCAGCAGTTTCGGATCCGATCGCGAGCAGTACTTC
>-|TRBD2|TRBJ2-5|TRBV4-2
CASSQAGSGRQETQYF
TGTGCCAGCAGCCAAGCTGGTAGCGGGAGACAAGAGACCCAGTACTTC
>few|TRBD2|TRBJ2-3|TRBV6-4
CASSGGRFTDTQYF
TGTGCCAGCAGTGGCGGGAGGTTCACAGATACGCAGTATTTT
>once|TRBD1|TRBJ2-7|TRBV27
CASSRAGTGYNEQYF
TGTGCCAGCAGTCGCGCCGGGACAGGGTACAACGAGCAGTACTTC
>few|-|TRBJ1-5|TRBV23-1
CEPLAGAHQPQHF
TGCGAACCCTTGGCGGGGGCCCATCAGCCCCAGCATTTT
>few|-|TRBJ1-4|TRBV25-1
CASSGRVTEKLFF
TGTGCCAGCAGTGGCAGGGTAACTGAAAAACTGTTTTTT
>few|-|TRBJ2-7|TRBV7-2
CASSLVGAGYYEQYF
TGTGCCAGCAGCCTAGTTGGAGCAGGATACTACGAGCAGTACTTC
>-|-|TRBJ2-1|TRBV19
CASGPRSGYNEQFF
TGTGCCAGCGGGCCAAGATCGGGGTACAATGAGCAGTTCTTC
>-|-|TRBJ2-5|TRBV9
CASSVGPKWETQYF
TGTGCCAGCAGCGTAGGCCCCAAGTGGGAGACCCAGTACTTC
>-|TRBD1|TRBJ1-2|TRBV5-4
CASSPRGQGDIYGYTF
TGTGCCAGCAGCCCGAGGGGACAGGGGGACATCTATGGCTACACCTTC
>once|-|TRBJ2-2|TRBV5-1
CASSLTGIPTGELFF
TGCGCCAGCAGCTTGACCGGGATCCCCACCGGGGAGCTGTTTTTT
>-|-|TRBJ2-1|TRBV2
CASRALQFF
TGTGCCAGCAGGGCGTTGCAGTTCTTC
>-|-|TRBJ2-1|TRBV9
CASSSREAAVRNEQFF
TGTGCCAGCAGCTCCCGCGAAGCAGCGGTCCGCAATGAGCAGTTCTTC
>-|-|TRBJ2-7|TRBV28
CASKVQGTTYEQYF
TGTGCCAGCAAGGTCCAGGGGACGACCTACGAGCAGTACTTC
>-|TRBD1|TRBJ2-1|TRBV20-1
CSATGGNEQFF
TGCAGTGCCACAGGGGGGAATGAGCAGTTCTTC
>-|TRBD1|TRBJ2-6|TRBV28
CASSLLGGQGTGANVLTF
TGTGCCAGCAGTTTATTAGGGGGACAGGGGACCGGGGCCAACGTCCTGACTTTC
>-|-|TRBJ1-4|TRBV4-1
CASSQDRADATNEKLFF
TGCGCCAGCAGCCAAGATCGGGCGGATGCAACTAATGAAAAACTGTTTTTT
>once|-|TRBJ1-1|TRBV29-1
CSVGTHQSTEAFF
TGCAGCGTCGGGACCCACCAAAGCACTGAAGCTTTCTTT
>-|-|TRBJ2-7|TRBV19
CASTRRADSYEQYF
TGTGCCAGTACGCGCCGGGCAGATTCCTACGAGCAGTACTTC
>-|TRBD1|TRBJ2-3|TRBV2
CASRDRADTQYF
TGTGCCAGTAGAGACAGGGCAGATACGCAGTATTTT
>-|TRBD2|TRBJ2-7|TRBV11-2
CASSLLREDPYEQYF
TGTGCCAGCAGCTTATTACGGGAGGACCCCTACGAGCAGTACTTC
>-|-|TRBJ1-5|TRBV6-6
CASSRDRGVSNQPQHF
TGTGCCAGCAGCAGAGATAGGGGAGTAAGCAATCAGCCCCAGCATTTT